This T cell receptor (beta chain) is drawn from a study of cytomegalovirus exposure and HLA in healthy donors. Germline-derived CDR1 and CDR2 are SGHTA and FQGTGA. Losses at the gene ends were 3 bases for V and 6 bases for J; bases not matched to a gene: 5. The CDR3 contains 13 residues. Study results and caveats: Cytomegalovirus-associated status was assigned to around 160 TCR beta chains. Usually a TCR sequence was rare, but some public TCRs were found in many donors. For TCR beta chains, V- and J-gene trimming was later linked to a missense DCLRE1C variant.

Points on this clone: What it binds is not known.

Amplification used 60 Vbeta primers and 13 Jbeta primers. In the source study's methods: Among the unique TCR beta chains that a later analysis counted, 70 million to 85 million in all, roughly 9.9 million were shared. TCRdb's table, derived via immunoSEQ multiplex PCR, lists solely in-frame clones and lacks some. For V, J and clone size, that table is used; D and trimming come from the DNA. The data show tens of thousands of clones, more than 70% seen once. The gene calls are TRBV7-3 and TRBJ2-7; 7 nucleotides align to TRBD1. This sequence was found in a man aged 50-59 years in good health and CMV-seropositive. Material: PBMCs. Here the CDR3 DNA reads TGTGCCAGCAGCTTTGGACAGGTCGGCGAGCAGTACTTC. This encodes CASSFGQVGEQYF.